The entry below gives a single TCR beta chain sequence along with its context. Its specificity is not known. This record comes from a study of Tregs in tolerant kidney transplant recipients. The nonmyeloablative bone marrow transplants came from related graft donors, with transient mixed chimerism. In germline, CDR1 is MNHEY, CDR2 SVGAGI. The CDR3 is made up of 15 amino acids. V lost 5 bases, J lost 0 bases, and 13 bases lay in between. Broader study findings: Changing PCR primers prevented nucleotide comparison between some patients' samples.

Assay: immunoSEQ multiplex PCR; the TCRdb copy retains only in-frame clones and omits some. The sample lists more than 20,000 clones; around 85% were seen once. The chain uses TRBV6-5 and TRBJ1-1; the D gene is possibly TRBD1 (6 bases). The specimen comprised CD8+ T cells from blood (PBMCs), sampled 6 months after the transplant. The TCR sequence derives from a human patient who received a combined kidney and bone marrow transplant. Some T cells may have come from the graft donor. CDR3 nucleotides: TGTGCCAGCAGTCTAACTGGACAGTTGAACACTGAAGCTTTCTTT. Protein sequence: CASSLTGQLNTEAFF.